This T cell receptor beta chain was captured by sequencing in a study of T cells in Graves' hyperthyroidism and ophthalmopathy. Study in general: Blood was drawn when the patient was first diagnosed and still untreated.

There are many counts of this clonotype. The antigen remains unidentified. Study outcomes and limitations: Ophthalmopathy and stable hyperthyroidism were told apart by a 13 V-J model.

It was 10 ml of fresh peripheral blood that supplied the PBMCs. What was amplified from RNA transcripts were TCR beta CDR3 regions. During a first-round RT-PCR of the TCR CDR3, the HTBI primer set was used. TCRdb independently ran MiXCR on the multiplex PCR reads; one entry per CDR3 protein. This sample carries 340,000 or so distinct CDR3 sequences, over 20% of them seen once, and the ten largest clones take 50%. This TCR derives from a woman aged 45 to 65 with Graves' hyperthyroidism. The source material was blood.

The CDR3 is CASSLIPATNEKLFF. CDR3 sequence (DNA): TGTGCCAGCAGTCTAATCCCTGCAACTAATGAAAAACTGTTTTTT. This chain links TRBV28 with TRBJ1-4; D is unclear. Germline loops: CDR1 MDHEN, CDR2 SYDVKM. The CDR3 runs 15 residues. V dropped 5 bases and J dropped 0 bases, with 10 bases sitting between them.